This is a list of T cell receptor beta chains from one sample in a study of T cells in Graves' hyperthyroidism and ophthalmopathy. From the multiplex PCR reads, TCRdb called clonotypes with MiXCR, one entry per CDR3 protein. Counted here are more than 500,000 distinct CDR3 sequences, about half occurring once; the ten biggest clones make up about 20%. Sequenced input: peripheral blood or thyroid tissue (not recorded which). These receptors were obtained from an adult woman with Graves' disease, either hyperthyroidism or ophthalmopathy (not recorded which). The conserved cysteine and the conserved F or W are not part of the CDR3 here. Fields, in order: J gene, V gene, CDR3 protein.

>TRBJ2-7|TRBV4-1
ASSPRLGGGPYEQY
>TRBJ2-5|TRBV2
ASSEGQMETQY
>TRBJ2-5|TRBV19
ATWRTGEQETQY
>TRBJ1-3|TRBV15
AASSFNTASSGNTIY
>TRBJ1-3|TRBV7-6
ASSGRLSGNTIY
>TRBJ2-7|TRBV7-3
ASSLILAGGYEQY
>TRBJ2-7|TRBV20-1
SARDPGTSGREQY
>TRBJ2-5|TRBV2
ASSEAPATLGGTQY
>TRBJ2-3|TRBV6-5
ASSYWKGGSTQY
>TRBJ1-3|TRBV10-3
AISGSSSGNTIY
>TRBJ2-5|TRBV2
ASSEIIGETQY
>TRBJ2-7|TRBV10-3
AISPDGEGEQY
>TRBJ2-2|TRBV5-6
ASSFWTNTGELF
>TRBJ2-7|TRBV30
AWSRPTEEQY
>TRBJ1-5|TRBV4-1
ASSQGRGNNQPQH
>TRBJ1-1|TRBV7-9
ASSLVRGWTEAF